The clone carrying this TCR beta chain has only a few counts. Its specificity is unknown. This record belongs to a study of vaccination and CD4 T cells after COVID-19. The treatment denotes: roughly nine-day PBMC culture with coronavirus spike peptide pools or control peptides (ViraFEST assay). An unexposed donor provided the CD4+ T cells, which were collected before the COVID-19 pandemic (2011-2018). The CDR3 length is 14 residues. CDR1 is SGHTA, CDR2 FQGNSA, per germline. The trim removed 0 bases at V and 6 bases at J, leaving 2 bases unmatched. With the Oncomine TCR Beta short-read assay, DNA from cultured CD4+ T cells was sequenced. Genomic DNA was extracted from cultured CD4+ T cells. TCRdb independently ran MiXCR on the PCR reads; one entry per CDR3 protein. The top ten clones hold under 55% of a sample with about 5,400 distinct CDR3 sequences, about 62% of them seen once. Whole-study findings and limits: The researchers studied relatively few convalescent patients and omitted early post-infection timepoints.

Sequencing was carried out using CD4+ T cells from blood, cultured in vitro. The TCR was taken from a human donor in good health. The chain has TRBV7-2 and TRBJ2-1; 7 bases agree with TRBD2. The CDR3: CASSLALASNEQFF. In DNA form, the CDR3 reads TGTGCCAGCAGCTTAGCACTAGCGTCCAATGAGCAGTTCTTC. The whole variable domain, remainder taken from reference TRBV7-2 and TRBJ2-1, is GAGVSQSPSNKVTEKGKDVELRCDPISGHTALYWYRQSLGQGLEFLIYFQGNSAPDKSGLPSDRFSAERTGGSVSTLTIQRTQQEDSAVYLCASSLALASNEQFFGPGTRLTVL.